Sequencing of this T cell receptor (beta chain) was carried out in a study of blood T cell repertoires in COVID-19. Overall study context: Nucleic acid was either cDNA or gDNA, and it came from T cells, B-cell-depleted T cells, or PBMCs.

Original processing methods: Counts of nucleated cells, estimated from reference gene primer amplification, were obtained. This table comes from immunoSEQ multiplex PCR, and its TCRdb copy is limited to in-frame clones, with some not included. V, J and clone size derive from that table, while D and trimming were established from the DNA sequence. The sample holds 200,000 to 300,000 clones, approximately 90% seen once. Sequencing was performed on peripheral blood. The source of this sequence is a woman aged 30 to 39 with COVID-19, enrolled during active disease.

CDR3 bases: TGTGCCAGCAGTGACCACCGGGACAGGGATTCACCCCTCCACTTT. Its translation is CASSDHRDRDSPLHF. This chain links TRBV28 with TRBJ1-6, with 9 bases matching TRBD1. V shed 5 bases, J shed 8 bases, and the junction held 7 bases outside the gene matches. The CDR3 is 15 residues long. The V gene's germline CDR1 is MDHEN and CDR2 SYDVKM. The full variable domain, in which reference TRBV28 and TRBJ1-6 provide the parts outside the CDR3, is DVKVTQSSRYLVKRTGEKVFLECVQDMDHENMFWYRQDPGLGLRLIYFSYDVKMKEKGDIPEGYSVSREKKERFSLILESASTNQTSMYLCASSDHRDRDSPLHFGNGTRLTVT.